Detailed here is one T cell receptor beta chain. This clonotype was found a few times. The target of this receptor is not known. No base quality values were provided; no much bigger clone lies one nucleotide off. This entry belongs to a study of T cells of healthy individuals (dated by TCRdb to the late 2010s). The library was generated by 5' RACE. Data came from an Illumina MiSeq. TCRdb reworked the public reads: Q25 trimming with fastp, MiXCR clone assembly, productive beta chains retained. Records with the same CDR3 protein are collapsed into one entry carrying the most frequent genes and DNA. This sample lists around 98,000 distinct CDR3 sequences; approximately 15% were detected once. The top ten clonotypes cover over 5% of the sample. V is cut back by 6 bases and J by 1 base, with 5 bases in the junction unmatched. Its CDR3 holds 14 amino acids, cysteine through phenylalanine. The CDR3 DNA has 42 bases and is translated from base 1. According to the germline V gene, CDR1 reads MDHEN and CDR2 reads SYDVKM.

The chain couples TRBV28 to TRBJ1-1; TRBD1 matches 7 bases in the middle. This receptor was identified in a human donor in good health. The nucleotides are TGTGCCAGCAGACGAACAGGGGCGAACACTGAAGCTTTCTTT. It encodes CASRRTGANTEAFF.